The subject of this entry is one T cell receptor beta chain. Antigen specificity is unknown. The sample has other DNA sequences that encode this CDR3 too. This table comes from immunoSEQ multiplex PCR, and its TCRdb copy is limited to in-frame clones, with some not included. The sample has 1.5 million to 2.5 million clones, about 95% seen once. This record comes from a study of shared clonotypes between healthy human individuals. Study details: Per donor, CD8 memory used one plate, CD8 naive used two, CD4 memory used three and CD4 naive used three.

Positively selected for CCR7, the CD45RO-negative cells used as naive CD8 cells excluded terminally differentiated effector memory CD45RA+ cells. Overall study results and limits: Genetic and exposure-history diversity was limited by the few donors.

Germline-derived CDR1 and CDR2 are MNHEY and SMNVEV (reference sequence). Between the trimmed V and J ends, which lost 3 bases and 0 bases, there was a span of 12 bases. The length of the CDR3 is 16 residues. This TCR derives from a young man in good health. Sequenced sample: naive CD8+ T cells sorted from blood. This chain connects TRBV27 to TRBJ2-1; possibly TRBD2 for D (6 bases). In nucleotides, the CDR3 is TGTGCCAGCAGTTTGGAGGGGCCATCCTCCTACAATGAGCAGTTCTTC. Its translation is CASSLEGPSSYNEQFF.